Described below is a single T cell receptor (beta chain) sequence and its context. Its binding antigen is unknown. No quality values exist for individual bases; no much larger clone is one base distant. The sample is drawn from a study of CD8 T cells in ankylosing spondylitis (dated by TCRdb to about 2017). Study-level background: T cell receptor beta repertoires were profiled in healthy donors and ankylosing spondylitis patients so that disease-linked TCR variants could be found. The whole study cohort included some 100 healthy donors and about two dozen ankylosing spondylitis patients. Peripheral blood samples were taken, and synovial fluid was additionally collected from ankylosing spondylitis patients. Broad study findings and their caveats: A TCR beta motif of several highly homologous amino acid variants appeared characteristic of blood from ankylosing spondylitis patients. The disease-linked clones were reported to be significantly enriched in matched synovial fluid samples from ankylosing spondylitis patients. Some motif variants had previously been reported in the synovial fluid and blood of reactive arthritis patients, which suggests shared mechanisms of disease initiation. The disease-linked clones had a CD8+ phenotype and were found at relatively low frequencies in peripheral blood.

Sequencing relied on an Illumina HiSeq 2500. TCR beta libraries were prepared by quantitative 5'-RACE with molecular barcodes. The authors' analysis ran thus. A new computational method, built on a probabilistic model of VDJ rearrangement, was used to identify disease-linked TCR variants. TCRdb took the public reads, trimmed them with fastp at Q25, ran MiXCR for clone calling and kept in-frame beta chains. Rows matching on CDR3 protein sequence are summarized as one entry with the most common DNA and genes. TCRdb's processing, not the study's, gives the V and J calls here. The sample yields roughly 700,000 distinct CDR3 sequences; 15% to 20% were counted once. Clones ranked in the top ten supply approximately 18% of the sample. V lost 8 bases and J lost 3 bases; the stretch between them is 4 bases long. The germline V gene sets CDR1 to KGHSH and CDR2 to LQKENI. Its CDR3 holds 11 amino acids, cysteine through phenylalanine. Left in the record is the CDR3 DNA by itself, 33 bases read in frame from the first base.

The sequence derives from a male donor with ankylosing spondylitis. This chain joins TRBV18 to TRBJ2-2; the D gene cannot be resolved reliably. Sample: blood, either unsorted or a sorted T cell fraction (not recorded which). The DNA sequence follows: TGTGCCAGCGAACACACCGGGGAGCTGTTTTTT. Its translation reads: CASEHTGELFF.